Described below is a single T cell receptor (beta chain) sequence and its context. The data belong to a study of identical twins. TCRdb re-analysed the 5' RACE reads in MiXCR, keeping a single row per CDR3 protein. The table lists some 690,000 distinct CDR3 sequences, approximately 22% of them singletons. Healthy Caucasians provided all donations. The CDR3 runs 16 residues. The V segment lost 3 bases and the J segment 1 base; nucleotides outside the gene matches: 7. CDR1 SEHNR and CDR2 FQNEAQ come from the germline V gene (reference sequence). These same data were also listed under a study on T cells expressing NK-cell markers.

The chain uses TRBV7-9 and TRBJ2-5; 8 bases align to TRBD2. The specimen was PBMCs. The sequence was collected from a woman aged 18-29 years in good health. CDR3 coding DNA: TGTGCCAGCAGCTTCGGCCAACTAGCGGCCCAAGAGACCCAGTACTTC. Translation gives CASSFGQLAAQETQYF.